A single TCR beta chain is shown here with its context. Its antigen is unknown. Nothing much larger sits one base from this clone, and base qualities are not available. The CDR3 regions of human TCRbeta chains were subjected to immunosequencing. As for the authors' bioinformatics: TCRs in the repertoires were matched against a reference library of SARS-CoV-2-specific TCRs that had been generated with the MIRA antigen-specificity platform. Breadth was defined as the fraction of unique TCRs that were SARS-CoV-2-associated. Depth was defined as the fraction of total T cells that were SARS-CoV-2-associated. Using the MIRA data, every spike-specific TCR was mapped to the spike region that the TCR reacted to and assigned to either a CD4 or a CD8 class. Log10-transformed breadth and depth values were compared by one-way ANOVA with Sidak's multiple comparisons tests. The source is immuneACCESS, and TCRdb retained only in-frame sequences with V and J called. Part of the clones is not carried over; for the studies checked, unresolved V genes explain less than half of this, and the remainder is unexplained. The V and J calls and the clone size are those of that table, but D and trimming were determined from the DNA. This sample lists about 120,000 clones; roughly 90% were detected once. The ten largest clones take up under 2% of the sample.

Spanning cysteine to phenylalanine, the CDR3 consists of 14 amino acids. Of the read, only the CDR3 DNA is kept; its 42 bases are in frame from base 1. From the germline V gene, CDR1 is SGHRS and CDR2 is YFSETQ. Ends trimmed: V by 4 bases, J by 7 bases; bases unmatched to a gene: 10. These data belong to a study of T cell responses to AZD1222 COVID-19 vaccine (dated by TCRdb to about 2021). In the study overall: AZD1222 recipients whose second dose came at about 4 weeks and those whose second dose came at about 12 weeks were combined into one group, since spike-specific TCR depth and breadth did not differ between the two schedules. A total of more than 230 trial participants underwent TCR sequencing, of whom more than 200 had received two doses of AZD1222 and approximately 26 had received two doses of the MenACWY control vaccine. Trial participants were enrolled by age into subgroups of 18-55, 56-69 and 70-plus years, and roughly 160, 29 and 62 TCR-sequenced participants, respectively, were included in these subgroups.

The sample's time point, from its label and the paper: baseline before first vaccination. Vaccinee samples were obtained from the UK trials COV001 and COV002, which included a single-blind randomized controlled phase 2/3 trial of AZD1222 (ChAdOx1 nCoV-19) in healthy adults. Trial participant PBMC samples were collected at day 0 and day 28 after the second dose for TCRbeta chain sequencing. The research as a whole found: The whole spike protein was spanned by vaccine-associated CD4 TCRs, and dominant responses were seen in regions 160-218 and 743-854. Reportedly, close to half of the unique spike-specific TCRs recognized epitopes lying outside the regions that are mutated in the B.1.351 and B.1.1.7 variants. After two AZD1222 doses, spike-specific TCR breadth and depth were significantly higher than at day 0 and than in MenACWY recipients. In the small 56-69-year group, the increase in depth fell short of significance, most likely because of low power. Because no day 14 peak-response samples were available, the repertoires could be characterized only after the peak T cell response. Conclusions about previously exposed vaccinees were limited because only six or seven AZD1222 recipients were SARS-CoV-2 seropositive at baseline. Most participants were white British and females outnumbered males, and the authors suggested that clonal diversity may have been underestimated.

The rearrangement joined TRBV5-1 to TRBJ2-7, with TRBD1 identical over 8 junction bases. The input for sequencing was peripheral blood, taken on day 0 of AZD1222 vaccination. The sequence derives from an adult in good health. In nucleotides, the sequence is TGCGCCAGCAGCCCGGTGGACAGGGTGGGTGAGCAGTACTTC. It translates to CASSPVDRVGEQYF. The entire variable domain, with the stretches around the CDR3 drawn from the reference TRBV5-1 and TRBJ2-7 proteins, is KAGVTQTPRYLIKTRGQQVTLSCSPISGHRSVSWYQQTPGQGLQFLFEYFSETQRNKGNFPGRFSGRQFSNSRSEMNVSTLELGDSALYLCASSPVDRVGEQYFGPGTRLTVT.